The source of this TCR beta chain is a study of blood T cells in healthy people across ages. Study results and caveats: Age brought a roughly linear fall in TCR beta diversity measured per million T cells. Naive and antigen-experienced cells were not separated, limiting conclusive comparison. With naive T cell percentage, TCR beta diversity showed a strong correlation.

This CDR3 spans 16 amino acids. Per the germline V gene, CDR1 is SEHNR and CDR2 is FQNEAQ (reference sequence). About this clonotype: Antigen unknown.

At least 7 million PBMCs were isolated per sample. Alongside a J-beta primer mix, a sample-barcoded 5' primer served in a second PCR lasting roughly 7 to 11 cycles. Via MiXCR, TCRdb re-called the 5' RACE reads, giving one row per CDR3 protein. The sample gives about 1.4 million distinct CDR3 sequences, approximately 59% of which show up once; 6.5% to 8% is in the top ten. The sequenced sample consisted of blood. The receptor's source is a man between 18 and 35 years old in good health. This sequence joins TRBV7-9 and TRBJ2-1; tentatively, D is TRBD1 or TRBD2 (6 bases each). The end of the DNA fits TRBJ2-7 better, so the J call may be wrong. The CDR3 sequence: CASSYGGPSSYNEQYF. The DNA of the CDR3 is TGTGCCAGCAGCTACGGGGGCCCCAGCTCCTACAATGAGCAGTACTTC.